Sequencing of this TCR beta chain was carried out in a study of T cells in Graves' hyperthyroidism and ophthalmopathy. This clonotype was recorded at least ten times. Its antigen is unknown. Study-wide results and limits: Before onset, ophthalmopathy was predicted by the model a median roughly 6.8 months earlier. Researchers report that a 13 V-J model separated ophthalmopathy from stable hyperthyroidism.

Germline V gives CDR1 SNHLY, CDR2 FYNNEI. The CDR3 loop spans 14 amino acids. Trimming pared 8 bases from V and 0 bases from J, leaving 13 bases between. Using RNA transcripts as the source, TCR beta CDR3 regions were amplified. A set of HTBI primers served as the primers for a first-round RT-PCR of the TCR CDR3. TCRdb reanalysed the multiplex PCR reads using MiXCR and keeps one entry per CDR3 protein. Found here are 300,000 to 400,000 distinct CDR3 sequences, roughly 15% of them singletons; the top ten hold around a fifth. The rearrangement uses TRBV2 and TRBJ1-1; no clear D gene. The TCR sequence derives from a woman in her thirties with Graves' ophthalmopathy. The sample was blood. CDR3 in amino acids: CASSEAVLNTEAFF. CDR3 sequence (DNA): TGTGCCAGCTCGGAGGCAGTATTGAACACTGAAGCTTTCTTT.